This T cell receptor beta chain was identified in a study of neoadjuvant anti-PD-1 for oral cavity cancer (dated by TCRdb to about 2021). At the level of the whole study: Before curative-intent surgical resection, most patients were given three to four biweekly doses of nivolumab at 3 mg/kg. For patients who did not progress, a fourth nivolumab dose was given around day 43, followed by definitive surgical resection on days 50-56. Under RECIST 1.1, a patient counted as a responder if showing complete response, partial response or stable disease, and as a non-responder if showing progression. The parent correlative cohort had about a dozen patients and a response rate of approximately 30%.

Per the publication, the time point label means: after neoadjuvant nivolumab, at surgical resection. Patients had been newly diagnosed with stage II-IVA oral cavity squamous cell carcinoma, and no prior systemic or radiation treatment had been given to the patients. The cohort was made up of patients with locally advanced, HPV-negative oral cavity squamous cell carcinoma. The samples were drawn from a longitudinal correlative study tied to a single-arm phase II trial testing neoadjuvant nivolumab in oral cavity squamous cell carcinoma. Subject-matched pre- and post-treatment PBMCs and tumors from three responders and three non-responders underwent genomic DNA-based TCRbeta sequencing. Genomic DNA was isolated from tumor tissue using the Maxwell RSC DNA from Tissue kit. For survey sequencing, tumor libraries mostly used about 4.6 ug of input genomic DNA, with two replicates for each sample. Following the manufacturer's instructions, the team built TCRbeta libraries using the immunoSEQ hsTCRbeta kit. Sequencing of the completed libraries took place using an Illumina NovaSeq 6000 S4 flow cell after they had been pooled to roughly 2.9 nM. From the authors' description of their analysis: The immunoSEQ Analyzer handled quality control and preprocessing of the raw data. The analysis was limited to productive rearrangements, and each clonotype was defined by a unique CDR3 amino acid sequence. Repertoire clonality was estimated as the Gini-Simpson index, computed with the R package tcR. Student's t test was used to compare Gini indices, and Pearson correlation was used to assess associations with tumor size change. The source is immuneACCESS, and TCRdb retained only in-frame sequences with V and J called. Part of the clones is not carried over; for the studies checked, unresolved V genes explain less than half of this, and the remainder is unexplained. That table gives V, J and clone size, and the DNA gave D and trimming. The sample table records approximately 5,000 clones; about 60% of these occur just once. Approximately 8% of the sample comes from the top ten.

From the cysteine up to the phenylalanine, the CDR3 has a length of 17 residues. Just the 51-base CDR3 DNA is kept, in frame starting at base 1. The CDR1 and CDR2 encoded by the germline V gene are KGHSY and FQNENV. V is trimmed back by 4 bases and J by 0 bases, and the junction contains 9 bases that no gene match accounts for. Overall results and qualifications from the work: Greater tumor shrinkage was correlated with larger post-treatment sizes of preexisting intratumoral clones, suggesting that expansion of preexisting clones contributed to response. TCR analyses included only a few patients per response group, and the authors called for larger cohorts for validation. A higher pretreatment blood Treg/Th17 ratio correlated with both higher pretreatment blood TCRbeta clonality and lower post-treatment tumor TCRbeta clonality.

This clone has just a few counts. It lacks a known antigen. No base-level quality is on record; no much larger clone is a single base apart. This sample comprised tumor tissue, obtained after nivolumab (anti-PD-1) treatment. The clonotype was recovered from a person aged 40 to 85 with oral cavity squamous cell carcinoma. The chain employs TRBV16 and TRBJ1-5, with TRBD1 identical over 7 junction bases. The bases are TGTGCCAGCAGCCTATACTACAGGGGCAATAGCAATCAGCCCCAGCATTTT. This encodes CASSLYYRGNSNQPQHF.